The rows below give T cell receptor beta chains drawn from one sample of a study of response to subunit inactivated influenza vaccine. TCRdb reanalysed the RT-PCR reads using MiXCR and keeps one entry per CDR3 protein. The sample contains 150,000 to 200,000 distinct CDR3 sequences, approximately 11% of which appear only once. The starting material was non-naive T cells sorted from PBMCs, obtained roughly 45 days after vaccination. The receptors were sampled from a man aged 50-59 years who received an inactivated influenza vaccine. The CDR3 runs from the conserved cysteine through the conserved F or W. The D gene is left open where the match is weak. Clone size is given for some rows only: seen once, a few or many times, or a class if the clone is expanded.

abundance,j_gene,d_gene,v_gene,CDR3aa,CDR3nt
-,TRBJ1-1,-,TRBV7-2,CASSLLEGLTEAFF,TGTGCCAGCAGCTTACTCGAGGGCTTGACTGAAGCTTTCTTT
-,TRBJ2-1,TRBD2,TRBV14,CASSQDAGGPYNEQFF,TGTGCCAGCAGCCAAGATGCGGGAGGGCCGTACAATGAGCAGTTCTTC
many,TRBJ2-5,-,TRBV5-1,CASSFARGPEETQYF,TGCGCCAGCAGTTTCGCCAGGGGACCGGAAGAGACCCAGTACTTC
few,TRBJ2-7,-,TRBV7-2,CASSTGVLPYEQYF,TGTGCCAGCAGCACCGGGGTTTTGCCCTACGAGCAGTACTTC
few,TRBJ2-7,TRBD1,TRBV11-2,CASSLSGTGSYEQYF,TGTGCCAGCAGCCTCTCCGGGACAGGCTCCTACGAGCAGTACTTC
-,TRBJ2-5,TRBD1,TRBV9,CASSVGTGYQETQYF,TGTGCCAGCAGCGTAGGGACAGGCTACCAAGAGACCCAGTACTTC
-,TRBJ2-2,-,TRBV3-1,CASCQGGPNTGELFF,TGTGCCAGCTGCCAAGGTGGCCCCAACACCGGGGAGCTGTTTTTT
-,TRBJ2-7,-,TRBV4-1,CASSQVWGPGRDEQYF,TGCGCCAGCAGCCAAGTTTGGGGCCCGGGGCGGGACGAGCAGTACTTC
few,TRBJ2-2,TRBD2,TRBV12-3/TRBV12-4,CASSLAVLAGGGGELFF,TGTGCCAGCAGTTTAGCGGTGCTAGCGGGAGGAGGCGGGGAGCTGTTTTTT
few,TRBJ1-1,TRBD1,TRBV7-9,CASSRDRNYAVNTEAFF,TGTGCCAGCAGCCGGGACAGGAATTACGCCGTTAACACTGAAGCTTTCTTT
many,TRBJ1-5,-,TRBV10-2,CASSGVSNQPQHF,TGCGCCAGCAGTGGGGTCTCTAATCAGCCCCAGCATTTT
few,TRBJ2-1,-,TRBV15,CATSRDHISSHNEQFF,TGTGCCACCAGCAGAGATCACATAAGCTCACACAATGAGCAGTTCTTC
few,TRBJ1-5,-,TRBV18,CASSVAGDQPQHF,TGTGCCAGCTCGGTAGCGGGCGACCAGCCCCAGCATTTT
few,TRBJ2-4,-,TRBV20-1,CSASGRGNIQYF,TGCAGTGCTAGTGGCAGAGGGAACATTCAGTACTTC
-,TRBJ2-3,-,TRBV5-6,CASSPGQGFTDTQYF,TGTGCCAGCAGCCCCGGCCAGGGGTTCACAGATACGCAGTATTTT
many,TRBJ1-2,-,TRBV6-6,CASTAAGDGYTF,TGTGCCAGCACGGCGGCAGGGGATGGCTACACCTTC
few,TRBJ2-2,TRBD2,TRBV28,CASSLQAGGANTGELFF,TGTGCCAGCAGTTTACAAGCGGGAGGGGCGAACACCGGGGAGCTGTTTTTT
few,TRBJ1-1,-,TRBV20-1,CSARDGDVHTEAFF,TGCAGTGCTAGAGATGGAGACGTGCACACTGAAGCTTTCTTT
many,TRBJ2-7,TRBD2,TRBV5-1,CASSLGGGGSYEQYF,TGCGCCAGCAGCTTGGGGGGGGGAGGTTCCTACGAGCAGTACTTC
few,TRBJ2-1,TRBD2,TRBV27,CASSTIAGGRYNEQFF,TGTGCCAGCAGTACTATAGCGGGGGGCCGATACAATGAGCAGTTCTTC
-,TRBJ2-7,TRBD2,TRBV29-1,CSVQSSGVHEQYF,TGCAGCGTTCAATCGAGCGGGGTACACGAGCAGTACTTC
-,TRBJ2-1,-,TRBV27,CASSLVGGDNEQFF,TGTGCCAGCAGTTTAGTTGGAGGGGACAATGAGCAGTTCTTC
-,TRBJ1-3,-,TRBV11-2,CASSPGGGGNTIYF,TGTGCCAGCAGCCCCGGTGGAGGGGGAAACACCATATATTTT
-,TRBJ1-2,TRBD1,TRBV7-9,CASSPTRQGNYGYTF,TGTGCCAGCAGTCCTACCCGACAGGGCAACTATGGCTACACCTTC
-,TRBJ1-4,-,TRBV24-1,CATSEVGSEKLFF,TGTGCCACCAGTGAGGTGGGCTCTGAAAAACTGTTTTTT
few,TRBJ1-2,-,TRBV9,CASSVANAAGVGYTF,TGTGCCAGCAGCGTAGCTAATGCGGCAGGGGTTGGCTACACCTTC
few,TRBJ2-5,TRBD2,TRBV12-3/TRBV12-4,CASSLLAGAGETQYF,TGTGCCAGCAGTCTCCTAGCGGGGGCCGGGGAGACCCAGTACTTC
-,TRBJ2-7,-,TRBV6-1,CASSGRTDLEQYF,TGTGCCAGCAGTGGCCGGACAGACCTGGAGCAGTACTTC
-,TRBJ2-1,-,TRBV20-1,CSARDSGRSEQFF,TGCAGTGCTAGAGATTCAGGGAGGAGTGAGCAGTTCTTC
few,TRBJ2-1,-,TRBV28,CASSFLGSDSNNEQFF,TGTGCCAGCAGTTTCTTGGGATCGGACAGCAACAATGAGCAGTTCTTC
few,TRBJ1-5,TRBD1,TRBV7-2,CASSFDRGGDQPQHF,TGTGCCAGCAGCTTTGACAGGGGAGGGGATCAGCCCCAGCATTTT
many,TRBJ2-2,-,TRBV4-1,CASSQKSQRESYTGELFF,TGCGCCAGCAGCCAAAAAAGTCAAAGGGAAAGTTACACCGGGGAGCTGTTTTTT
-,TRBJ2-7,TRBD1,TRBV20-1,CSASEQGVSYEQYF,TGCAGTGCTAGCGAACAGGGGGTCTCCTACGAGCAGTACTTC
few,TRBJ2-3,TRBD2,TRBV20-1,CSARAAGGNTDTQYF,TGCAGTGCTAGAGCCGCCGGGGGGAACACAGATACGCAGTATTTT
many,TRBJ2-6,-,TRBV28,CASSFHPGANVLTF,TGTGCCAGCAGTTTCCATCCCGGGGCCAACGTCCTGACTTTC
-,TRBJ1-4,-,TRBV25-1,CASSDGGGDEKLFF,TGTGCCAGCAGTGATGGTGGGGGCGATGAAAAACTGTTTTTT
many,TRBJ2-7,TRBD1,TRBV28,CASSLYRTGGFEQYF,TGTGCCAGCAGTTTATATCGGACAGGGGGCTTTGAGCAGTACTTC
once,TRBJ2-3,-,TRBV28,CASSWGGGTDTHYF,-
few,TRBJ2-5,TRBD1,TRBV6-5,CASSSTNRGRGETQYF,TGTGCCAGCAGTTCTACTAACAGGGGGCGAGGAGAGACCCAGTACTTC
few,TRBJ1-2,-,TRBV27,CASSLGGGRSYGYTF,TGTGCCAGCAGTTTGGGAGGAGGTCGATCCTATGGCTACACCTTC
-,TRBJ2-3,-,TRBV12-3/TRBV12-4,CASSFLAEPDTQYF,TGTGCCAGCAGTTTTCTAGCAGAGCCAGATACGCAGTATTTT
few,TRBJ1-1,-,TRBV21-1,CASSKTVGPPRTEAFF,TGTGCCAGCAGCAAAACAGTAGGACCCCCGCGCACTGAAGCTTTCTTT
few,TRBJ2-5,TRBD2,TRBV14,CASSLWTSGRRETQYF,TGTGCCAGCAGCCTCTGGACTAGCGGGAGAAGAGAGACCCAGTACTTC
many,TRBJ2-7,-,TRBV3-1,CASSQTYRTDYEQYF,TGTGCCAGCAGCCAAACGTACAGGACTGACTACGAGCAGTACTTC
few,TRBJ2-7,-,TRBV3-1,CASSQVSGGAYEQYF,TGTGCCAGCAGCCAAGTGTCGGGCGGGGCCTACGAGCAGTACTTC
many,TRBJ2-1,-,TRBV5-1,CASSLEGGGWYNEQFF,TGCGCCAGCAGCTTGGAAGGGGGGGGATGGTACAATGAGCAGTTCTTC
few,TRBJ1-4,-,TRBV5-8,CASSLVLLGTEKLFF,TGTGCCAGCAGCTTGGTACTCCTGGGAACAGAAAAACTGTTTTTT
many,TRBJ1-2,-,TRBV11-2,CASSRSGNYGYTF,TGTGCCAGCAGCCGTTCAGGGAACTATGGCTACACCTTC
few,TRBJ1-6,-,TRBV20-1,CSASVGSPNSPLHF,TGCAGTGCTAGCGTGGGGAGCCCTAATTCACCCCTCCACTTT
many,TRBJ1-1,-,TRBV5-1,CASSLALYKENTEAFF,TGCGCCAGCAGCTTGGCCTTGTACAAGGAGAACACTGAAGCTTTCTTT
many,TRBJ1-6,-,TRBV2,CASSEEGKWNSPLHF,TGTGCCAGCAGTGAAGAGGGAAAATGGAATTCACCCCTCCACTTT
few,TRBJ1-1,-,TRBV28,CATRAVEGGTEAFF,TGTGCCACCAGAGCGGTCGAGGGGGGCACTGAAGCTTTCTTT
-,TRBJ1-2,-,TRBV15,CATSRDAGWSGGYTF,TGTGCCACCAGCAGAGATGCGGGGTGGTCGGGTGGCTACACCTTC
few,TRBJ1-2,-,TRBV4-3,CASSQDNLLGDGYTF,TGCGCCAGCAGCCAAGACAACTTGTTGGGGGATGGCTACACCTTC